Presented here are 7 T cell receptor beta chains from one specimen sequenced in a study of blood T cells in healthy people across ages (dated by TCRdb to 2013 to 2016). Library generation was performed with 5' RACE. Data came from an Illumina HiSeq 2500. A second PCR of about 6 to 11 cycles was performed with a sample-barcoded 5' primer and a J-beta primer mix. TCRdb took the public reads, trimmed them with fastp at Q25, ran MiXCR for clone calling and kept in-frame beta chains. Each record represents a unique CDR3 protein, reported with the most common genes and DNA among its rows. Counted in this sample were approximately 1,000,000 distinct CDR3 sequences; more than 35% of them appeared once. About 20% of the sample belongs to the ten largest clones. Material for sequencing was blood. The receptors here all came from a woman in her sixties in good health.

The V and J genes are TRBV20-1 and TRBJ2-5; D is undetermined. Germline values: CDR1 DFQATT, CDR2 SNEGSKA (reference sequence). The CDR3 contains 11 residues. Trimming shortened V by 6 bases and J by 4 bases, and 9 bases separated the two germline ends. CDR3 DNA: TGCAGTGCCGGGTGGGGAGAGACCCAGTACTTC. Translated, it gives CSAGWGETQYF.

The V call is TRBV6-5, the J call TRBJ1-6; D is unresolved. CDR3 length: 12 residues. With 6 bases removed from V and 10 bases from J, the gap between germline ends came to 10 bases. The V gene's germline CDR1 is MNHEY and CDR2 SVGAGI. The CDR3 bases are TGTGCCAGCAGAGTAGTGGGATCACCCCTCCACTTT. Its translation is CASRVVGSPLHF.

The J gene is TRBJ2-7, the V gene TRBV6-5; 9 bases fit TRBD1. Unmatched junction bases numbered 10, after V lost 10 bases and J lost 3 bases. Germline V gives CDR1 MNHEY, CDR2 SVGAGI. The CDR3 is made up of 14 amino acids. CDR3 sequence reads: CANELQGALYEQYF. The CDR3 DNA reads as TGTGCCAACGAACTACAGGGGGCTCTCTACGAGCAGTACTTC.

V is TRBV19 and J is TRBJ1-2, with a possible D match to TRBD1 (5 bases). With 7 bases removed from V and 0 bases from J, the gap between germline ends came to 9 bases. CDR3 size: 13 residues. Per the germline V gene, CDR1 is LNHDA and CDR2 is SQIVND (reference sequence). DNA for the CDR3: TGTGCCAGTATCGACAGATCTAACTATGGCTACACCTTC. Translating gives CASIDRSNYGYTF.

The table lists this clonotype with many counts. The rearrangement links TRBV11-2 to TRBJ2-7; D might be TRBD2 (5 bases). V lost 2 bases and J 7 bases, leaving 12 bases between the germline ends. The CDR3 runs 13 residues. The germline gives CDR1 SGHAT, CDR2 FQNNGV. The CDR3 loop is CASSLRTAGEQYF. The CDR3, as DNA: TGTGCCAGCAGCTTAAGGACGGCGGGTGAGCAGTACTTC.

This clonotype was seen many times. The rearrangement uses TRBV12-3 or TRBV12-4 and TRBJ2-4, with 7 positions matching TRBD1. The J call may be wrong; the DNA end is better matched by TRBJ2-7. There are 12 residues in the CDR3. CDR3 coding DNA: TGTGCCAGCAGTCCCCGGGACAGCGAGCAGTACTTC. Protein sequence: CASSPRDSEQYF.

This clonotype has only a few counts. V usage is TRBV12-3 or TRBV12-4 and J usage is TRBJ2-3; no firm D call. The CDR3 runs to 14 residues. With 4 bases removed from V and 0 bases from J, the gap between germline ends came to 8 bases. CDR3 protein: CASSWAESTDTQYF. As DNA, the CDR3 is TGTGCCAGCAGTTGGGCAGAAAGCACAGATACGCAGTATTTT.